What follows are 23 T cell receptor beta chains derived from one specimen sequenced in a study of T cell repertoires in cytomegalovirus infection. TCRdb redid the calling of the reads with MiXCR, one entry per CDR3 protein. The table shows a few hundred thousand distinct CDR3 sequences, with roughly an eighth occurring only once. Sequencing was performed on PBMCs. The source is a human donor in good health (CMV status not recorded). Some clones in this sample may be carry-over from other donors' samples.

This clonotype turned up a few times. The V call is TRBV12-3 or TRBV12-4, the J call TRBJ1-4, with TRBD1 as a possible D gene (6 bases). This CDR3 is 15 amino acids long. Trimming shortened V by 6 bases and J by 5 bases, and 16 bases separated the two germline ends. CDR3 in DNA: TGTGCCAGCAGCTCGGGACGCAGGGGAAATGAAAAACTGTTTTTT. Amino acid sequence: CASSSGRRGNEKLFF.

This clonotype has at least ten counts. The CDR3 is CASSQGWTAPGQFF. The CDR3 nucleotides read TGCGCCAGCAGCCAAGGTTGGACGGCCCCCGGGCAGTTCTTC. V usage is TRBV4-1 and J usage is TRBJ2-1; D uncertain. Germline V gene sequence: CDR1 MGHRA, CDR2 YSYEKL. The CDR3 is made up of 14 amino acids. Trimming left V 1 base short and J 12 bases short, with 16 bases between.

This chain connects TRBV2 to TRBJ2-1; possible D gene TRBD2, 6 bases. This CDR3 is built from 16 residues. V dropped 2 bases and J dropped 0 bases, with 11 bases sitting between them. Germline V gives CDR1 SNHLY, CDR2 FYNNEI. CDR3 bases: TGTGCCAGCAGTGAACGCGCGGGGAGCTCCTACAATGAGCAGTTCTTC. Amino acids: CASSERAGSSYNEQFF.

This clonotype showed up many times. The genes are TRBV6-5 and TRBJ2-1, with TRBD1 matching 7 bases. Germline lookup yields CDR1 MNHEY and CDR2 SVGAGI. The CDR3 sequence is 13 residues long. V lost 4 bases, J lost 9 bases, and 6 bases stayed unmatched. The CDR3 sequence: CASSSQTGAEQFF. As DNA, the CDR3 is TGTGCCAGCAGTTCTCAAACAGGGGCTGAGCAGTTCTTC.

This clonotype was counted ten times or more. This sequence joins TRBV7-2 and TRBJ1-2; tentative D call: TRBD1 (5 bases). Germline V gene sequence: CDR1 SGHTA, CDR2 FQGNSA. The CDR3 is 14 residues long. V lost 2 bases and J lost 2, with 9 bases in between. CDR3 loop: CASSLPGQNYGYTF. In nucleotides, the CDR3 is TGTGCCAGCAGCTTACCGGGGCAAAACTATGGCTACACCTTC.

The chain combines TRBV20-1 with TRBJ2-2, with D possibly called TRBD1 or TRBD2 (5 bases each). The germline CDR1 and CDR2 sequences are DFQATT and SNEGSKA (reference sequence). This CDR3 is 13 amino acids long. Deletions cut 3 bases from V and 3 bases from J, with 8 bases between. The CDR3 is CSARGPYTGELFF. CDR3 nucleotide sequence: TGCAGTGCTAGGGGACCGTACACCGGGGAGCTGTTTTTT.

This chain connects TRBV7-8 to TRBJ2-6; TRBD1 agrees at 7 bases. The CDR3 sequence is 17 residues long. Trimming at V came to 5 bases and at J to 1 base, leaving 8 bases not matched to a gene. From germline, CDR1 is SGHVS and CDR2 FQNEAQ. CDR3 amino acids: CASSDGQVPSGANVLTF. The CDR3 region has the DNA TGTGCCAGCAGCGACGGACAGGTCCCGTCTGGGGCCAACGTCCTGACTTTC.

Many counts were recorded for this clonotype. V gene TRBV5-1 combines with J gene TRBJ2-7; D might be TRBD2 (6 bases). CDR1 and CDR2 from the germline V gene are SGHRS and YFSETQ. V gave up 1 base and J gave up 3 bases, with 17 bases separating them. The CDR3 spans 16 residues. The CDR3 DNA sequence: TGCGCCAGCAGCTTGTCCTACGGCGGGGCACTCTACGAGCAGTACTTC. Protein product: CASSLSYGGALYEQYF.

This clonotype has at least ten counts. CDR3: CASSSRLAGAFSTDTQYF. In DNA, the CDR3 is TGTGCCAGCAGCTCTAGACTAGCGGGGGCCTTTAGCACAGATACGCAGTATTTT. The rearrangement joins TRBV6-6 to TRBJ2-3, with 12 bases identical to TRBD2. The CDR3 length is 18 residues. Germline-derived CDR1 and CDR2 are MNHNY and SVGAGI (reference sequence). V shed 6 bases, J shed 0 bases, and the junction held 10 bases outside the gene matches.

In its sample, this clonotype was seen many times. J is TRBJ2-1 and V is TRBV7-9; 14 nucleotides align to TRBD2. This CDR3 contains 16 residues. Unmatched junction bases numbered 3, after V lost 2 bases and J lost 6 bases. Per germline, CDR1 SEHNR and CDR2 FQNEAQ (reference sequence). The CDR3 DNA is TGTGCCAGCAGCTTACCCGGGACTAGCGGGAGCAATGAGCAGTTCTTC. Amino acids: CASSLPGTSGSNEQFF.

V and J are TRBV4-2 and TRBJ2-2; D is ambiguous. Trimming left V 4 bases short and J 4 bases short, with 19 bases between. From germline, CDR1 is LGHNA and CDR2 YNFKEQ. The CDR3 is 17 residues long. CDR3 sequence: CASSPILPDTSTGELFF. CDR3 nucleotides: TGTGCCAGCAGCCCTATTTTGCCGGATACAAGCACCGGGGAGCTGTTTTTT.

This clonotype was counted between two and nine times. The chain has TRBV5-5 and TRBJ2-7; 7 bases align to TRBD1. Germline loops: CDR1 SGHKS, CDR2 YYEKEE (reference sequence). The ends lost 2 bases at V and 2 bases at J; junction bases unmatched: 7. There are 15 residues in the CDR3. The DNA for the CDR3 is TGTGCCAGCAGCTTAGTCGGGACAGAGGCCTACGAGCAGTACTTC. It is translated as CASSLVGTEAYEQYF. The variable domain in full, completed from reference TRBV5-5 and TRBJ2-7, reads DAGVTQSPTHLIKTRGQQVTLRCSPISGHKSVSWYQQVLGQGPQFIFQYYEKEERGRGNFPDRFSARQFPNYSSELNVNALLLGDSALYLCASSLVGTEAYEQYFGPGTRLTVT.

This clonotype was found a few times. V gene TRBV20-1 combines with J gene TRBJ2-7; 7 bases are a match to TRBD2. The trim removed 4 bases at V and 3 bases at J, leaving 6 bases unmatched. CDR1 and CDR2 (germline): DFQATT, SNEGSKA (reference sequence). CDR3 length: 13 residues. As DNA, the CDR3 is TGCAGTGCTATCTACGGGACTAACTACGAGCAGTACTTC. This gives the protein CSAIYGTNYEQYF.

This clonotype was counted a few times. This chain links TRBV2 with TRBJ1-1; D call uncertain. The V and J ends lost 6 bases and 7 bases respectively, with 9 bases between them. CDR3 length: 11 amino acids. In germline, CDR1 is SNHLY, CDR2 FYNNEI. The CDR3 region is CASRSPLEAFF. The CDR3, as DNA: TGTGCCAGCAGATCTCCCCTTGAAGCTTTCTTT.

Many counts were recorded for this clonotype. The CDR3 region is CASSLSGELFF. In nucleotides, the CDR3 is TGTGCCAGCAGCTTATCCGGGGAGCTGTTTTTT. This sequence joins TRBV7-6 and TRBJ2-2; D remains ambiguous. The CDR3 has 11 residues. V lost 2 bases and J lost 6, with 1 base in between. Germline V gives CDR1 SGHVS, CDR2 FNYEAQ.

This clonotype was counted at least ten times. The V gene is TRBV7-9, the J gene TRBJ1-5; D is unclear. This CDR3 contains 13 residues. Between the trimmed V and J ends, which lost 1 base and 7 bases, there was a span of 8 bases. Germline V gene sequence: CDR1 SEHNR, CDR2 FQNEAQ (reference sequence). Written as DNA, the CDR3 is TGTGCCAGCAGCTTAGGACGGAAGCAGCCCCAGCATTTT. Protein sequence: CASSLGRKQPQHF. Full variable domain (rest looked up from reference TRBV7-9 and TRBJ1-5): DTGVSQNPRHKITKRGQNVTFRCDPISEHNRLYWYRQTLGQGPEFLTYFQNEAQLEKSRLLSDRFSAERPKGSFSTLEIQRTEQGDSAMYLCASSLGRKQPQHFGDGTRLSIL.

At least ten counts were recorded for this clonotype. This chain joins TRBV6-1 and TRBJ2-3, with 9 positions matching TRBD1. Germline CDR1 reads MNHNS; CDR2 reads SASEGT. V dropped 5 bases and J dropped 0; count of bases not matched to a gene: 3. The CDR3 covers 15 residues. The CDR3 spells CASSPGTGSTDTQYF. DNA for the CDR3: TGTGCCAGCAGTCCCGGGACAGGGAGCACAGATACGCAGTATTTT.

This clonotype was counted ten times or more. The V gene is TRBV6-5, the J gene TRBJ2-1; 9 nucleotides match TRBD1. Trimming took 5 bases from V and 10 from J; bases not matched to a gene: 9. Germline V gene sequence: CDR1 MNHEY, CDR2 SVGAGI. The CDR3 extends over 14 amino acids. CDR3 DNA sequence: TGTGCCAGCAGTCCGGGACAGGGCCCCAACGAGCAGTTCTTC. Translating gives CASSPGQGPNEQFF.

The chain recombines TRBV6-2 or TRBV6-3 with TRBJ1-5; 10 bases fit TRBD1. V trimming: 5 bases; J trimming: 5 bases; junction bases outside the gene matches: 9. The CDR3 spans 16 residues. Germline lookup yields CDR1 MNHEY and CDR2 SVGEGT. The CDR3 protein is CASSTRDRGRDQPQHF. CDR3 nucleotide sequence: TGTGCCAGCAGTACACGGGACAGGGGTCGAGATCAGCCCCAGCATTTT.

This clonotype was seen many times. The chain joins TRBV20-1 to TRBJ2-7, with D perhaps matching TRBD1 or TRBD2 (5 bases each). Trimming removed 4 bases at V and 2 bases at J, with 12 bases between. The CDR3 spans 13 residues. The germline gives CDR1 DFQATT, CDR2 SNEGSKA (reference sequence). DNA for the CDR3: TGCAGTGCTACACCGGGGCTCACCTACGAGCAGTACTTC. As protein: CSATPGLTYEQYF.

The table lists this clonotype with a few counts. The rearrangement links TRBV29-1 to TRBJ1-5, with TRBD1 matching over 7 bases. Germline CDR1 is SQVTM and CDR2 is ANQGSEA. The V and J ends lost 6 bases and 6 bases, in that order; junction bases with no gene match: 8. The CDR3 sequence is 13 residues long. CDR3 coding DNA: TGCAGCGTCAACACAGGGGTCGGTCAGCCCCAGCATTTT. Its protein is CSVNTGVGQPQHF.

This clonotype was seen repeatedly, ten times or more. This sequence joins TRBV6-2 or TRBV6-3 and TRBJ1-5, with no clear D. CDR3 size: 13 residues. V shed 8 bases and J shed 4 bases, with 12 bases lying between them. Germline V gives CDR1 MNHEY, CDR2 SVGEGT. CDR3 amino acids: CASQQTENQPQHF. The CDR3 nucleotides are TGTGCCAGCCAACAGACCGAAAATCAGCCCCAGCATTTT.

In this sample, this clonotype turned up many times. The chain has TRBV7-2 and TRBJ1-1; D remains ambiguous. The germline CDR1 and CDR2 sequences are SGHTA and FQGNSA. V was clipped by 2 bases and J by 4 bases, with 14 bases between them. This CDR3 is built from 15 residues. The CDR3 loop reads CASSLYRGLGTEAFF. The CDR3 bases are TGTGCCAGCAGCTTATATCGAGGGTTGGGCACTGAAGCTTTCTTT.